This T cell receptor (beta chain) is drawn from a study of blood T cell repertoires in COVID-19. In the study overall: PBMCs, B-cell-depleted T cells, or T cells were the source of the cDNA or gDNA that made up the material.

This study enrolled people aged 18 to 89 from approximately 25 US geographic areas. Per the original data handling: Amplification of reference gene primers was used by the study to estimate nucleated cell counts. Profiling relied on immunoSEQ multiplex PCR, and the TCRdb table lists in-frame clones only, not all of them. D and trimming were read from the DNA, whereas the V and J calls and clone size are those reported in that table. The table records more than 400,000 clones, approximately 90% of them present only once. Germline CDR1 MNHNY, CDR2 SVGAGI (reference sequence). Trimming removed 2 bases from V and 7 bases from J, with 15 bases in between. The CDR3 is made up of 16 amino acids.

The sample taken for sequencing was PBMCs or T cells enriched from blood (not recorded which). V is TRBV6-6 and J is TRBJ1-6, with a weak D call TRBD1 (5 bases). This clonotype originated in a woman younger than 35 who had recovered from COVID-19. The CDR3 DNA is TGTGCCAGCAGTTACAGAACGGGGGTTGGGAATTCACCCCTCCACTTT. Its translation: CASSYRTGVGNSPLHF.